The clone carrying this T cell receptor (beta chain) was recorded only once. What it binds is unknown. The sample contains more than one DNA sequence encoding this CDR3. Assay: immunoSEQ multiplex PCR; the TCRdb copy retains only in-frame clones and omits some. The sample contains some 1 million clones, around four fifths of which appear only once. V lost 3 bases and J 6 bases, leaving 7 bases between the germline ends. The CDR3 is 12 residues long. CDR1 is KGHSH and CDR2 is LQKENI in the germline V gene. This sample was included in a study of shared clonotypes between healthy human individuals. Regarding the study as a whole: Sorted-subset sequencing, rarefaction showed, was incomplete despite large depth. Tissue TCR repertoires likely differ from these blood-only repertoires.

The chain recombines TRBV18 with TRBJ2-3; unclear D gene. The sample was memory CD4+ T cells sorted from blood. Sample subset: CD45RA-negative fraction. This clonotype was sampled from a man aged 18 to 35 in good health. The CDR3 region has the DNA TGTGCCAGCTCACCCCTCGGGGATACGCAGTATTTT. Its translation is CASSPLGDTQYF. Full variable domain (remainder filled in from reference TRBV18 and TRBJ2-3): NAGVMQNPRHLVRRRGQEARLRCSPMKGHSHVYWYRQLPEEGLKFMVYLQKENIIDESGMPKERFSAEFPKEGPSILRIQQVVRGDSAAYFCASSPLGDTQYFGPGTRLTVL.